These 18 T cell receptor beta chains came from one sample sequenced in a study of radiotherapy plus CTLA-4 blockade in lung cancer. Sequencing was performed with immunoSEQ multiplex PCR; in TCRdb, only in-frame clones are kept and a portion is missing. The table shows about 49,000 clones, with 73% occurring only once. Sequenced here: peripheral blood, sampled from a patient treated with radiotherapy plus ipilimumab. Receptors were obtained from a human donor with non-small cell lung cancer who had a complete response to radiotherapy plus ipilimumab.

The chain carries TRBV4-1 and TRBJ2-3; 10 nucleotides align to TRBD1. Germline V gene data show CDR1 as MGHRA and CDR2 as YSYEKL. V was clipped by 4 bases and J by 1 base; unmatched bases: 5. The CDR3 has 16 residues. The CDR3 coding sequence is TGCGCCAGCAGCCTCCCCGGGACAGGGGGCACAGATACGCAGTATTTT. It specifies CASSLPGTGGTDTQYF.

This chain links TRBV11-2 with TRBJ2-7; a weak D match, TRBD2 (5 bases). This CDR3 has 15 amino acids. Germline V CDR1 and CDR2: SGHAT, FQNNGV. V was clipped by 7 bases and J by 2 bases, with 18 bases between them. The CDR3 DNA reads TGTGCCAGCAACCCAAGCTCGGGCGGGCCCTACGAGCAGTACTTC. It is translated as CASNPSSGGPYEQYF.

This chain joins TRBV5-4 and TRBJ1-5; D not resolved. V lost 0 bases and J 3 bases, leaving 4 bases between the germline ends. The CDR3 spans 13 residues. Germline loops: CDR1 SGHNT, CDR2 YYREEE (reference sequence). The CDR3 DNA follows: TGTGCCAGCAGCTTGGATATCAATCAGCCCCAGCATTTT. Translation gives CASSLDINQPQHF.

This rearrangement joins TRBV18 to TRBJ1-1, with 8 nucleotides matching TRBD1. Germline V gene sequence: CDR1 KGHSH, CDR2 LQKENI. V shed 3 bases and J 6 bases; nucleotides not matched to a gene: 9. This CDR3 is 15 amino acids long. Here the CDR3 reads CASSPSVGDRSEAFF. CDR3 sequence (DNA): TGTGCCAGCTCACCGTCCGTAGGGGACAGGTCTGAAGCTTTCTTT. Full variable domain (missing parts from reference TRBV18 and TRBJ1-1): NAGVMQNPRHLVRRRGQEARLRCSPMKGHSHVYWYRQLPEEGLKFMVYLQKENIIDESGMPKERFSAEFPKEGPSILRIQQVVRGDSAAYFCASSPSVGDRSEAFFGQGTRLTVV.

V usage is TRBV19 and J usage is TRBJ2-2, with a possible D match to TRBD2 (6 bases). Germline V CDR1 and CDR2: LNHDA, SQIVND (reference sequence). Trimming stripped 3 bases from V and 3 bases from J, with 8 bases between. The CDR3 length is 14 residues. Here the CDR3 reads CASSMEGYTGELFF. In DNA, the CDR3 is TGTGCCAGTAGTATGGAGGGCTACACCGGGGAGCTGTTTTTT. Supplemented by reference TRBV19 and TRBJ2-2, the full variable domain reads DGGITQSPKYLFRKEGQNVTLSCEQNLNHDAMYWYRQDPGQGLRLIYYSQIVNDFQKGDIAEGYSVSREKKESFPLTVTSAQKNPTAFYLCASSMEGYTGELFFGEGSRLTVL.

The chain is built from TRBV7-3 and TRBJ2-5, with D tentatively TRBD2 (6 bases). CDR1 is SGHTA and CDR2 is FQGTGA in the germline V gene. The CDR3 spans 14 residues. V lost 0 bases, J lost 5 bases, and 10 bases lay in between. In DNA, the CDR3 is TGTGCCAGCAGCTTAACGGAGGGAATGGAGACCCAGTACTTC. As protein: CASSLTEGMETQYF.

The V and J genes are TRBV7-9 and TRBJ2-5; 11 bases line up with TRBD2. V gave up 3 bases and J gave up 1 base; unmatched junction bases: 4. Germline V gene lookup returns CDR1 SEHNR and CDR2 FQNEAQ (reference sequence). The CDR3 is made up of 16 amino acids. CDR3 sequence: CASSFLAGGFQETQYF. CDR3 DNA sequence: TGTGCCAGCAGCTTCCTAGCGGGGGGATTCCAAGAGACCCAGTACTTC.

V gene TRBV30 combines with J gene TRBJ2-6; D is possibly TRBD2 (6 bases). This CDR3 is 17 amino acids long. The germline gives CDR1 GTSNPN, CDR2 SVGIG (reference sequence). Trimming took 4 bases from V and 0 from J, leaving 16 bases between them. The DNA of the CDR3 is TGTGCCTGGATGTCGGCAGGGAGGCGCTCTGGGGCCAACGTCCTGACTTTC. Protein: CAWMSAGRRSGANVLTF.

The chain recombines TRBV2 with TRBJ2-1, with D uncertain. CDR3 length equals 12 residues. The V gene's germline CDR1 is SNHLY and CDR2 FYNNEI. With 1 base removed from V and 12 bases from J, the gap between germline ends came to 10 bases. This CDR3 is CASSEGREAQFF. CDR3 nucleotides: TGTGCCAGCAGTGAAGGGCGTGAGGCGCAGTTCTTC.

This clone was seen once. The chain uses TRBV6-5 and TRBJ1-4; the match to TRBD1 covers 10 bases. The V gene's germline CDR1 is MNHEY and CDR2 SVGAGI. V shed 6 bases, J shed 7 bases, and the junction held 5 bases outside the gene matches. The CDR3 sequence is 14 residues long. CDR3 protein: CASRGQGRGEKLFF. For the CDR3, the DNA is TGTGCCAGCAGGGGACAGGGGAGGGGTGAAAAACTGTTTTTT.

This rearrangement joins TRBV15 to TRBJ2-2; possibly TRBD2 for D (7 bases). Germline V gives CDR1 LNHNV, CDR2 YYDKDF (reference sequence). The CDR3 has 17 residues. V was clipped by 0 bases and J by 6 bases, with 17 bases between them. CDR3: CATSRDPRGTTPGELFF. CDR3 nucleotide sequence: TGTGCCACCAGCAGAGACCCGAGGGGGACTACCCCCGGGGAGCTGTTTTTT.

The chain combines TRBV18 with TRBJ1-6, with 7 bases aligning to TRBD1. The CDR3 sequence is 15 residues long. Trimming cost V 3 bases and J 9 bases; bases outside gene matches: 8. Germline V CDR1 and CDR2: KGHSH, LQKENI. The CDR3 DNA reads as TGTGCCAGCTCACCCAACCCGGGACAGAGTTCACCCCTCCACTTT. Translating it yields CASSPNPGQSSPLHF. Together with reference TRBV18 and TRBJ1-6, the CDR3 gives the full variable domain: NAGVMQNPRHLVRRRGQEARLRCSPMKGHSHVYWYRQLPEEGLKFMVYLQKENIIDESGMPKERFSAEFPKEGPSILRIQQVVRGDSAAYFCASSPNPGQSSPLHFGNGTRLTVT.

The V and J genes are TRBV4-3 and TRBJ2-1, with 8 bases that match TRBD1. The germline V gene encodes CDR1 LGHNA and CDR2 YSLEER. The CDR3 has 17 residues. The trim removed 4 bases at V and 8 bases at J, leaving 16 bases unmatched. CDR3 sequence (DNA): TGCGCCAGCAGCCCGTCGGACAGGGCAAAAGGTGGCGATGAGCAGTTCTTC. It specifies CASSPSDRAKGGDEQFF.

The chain carries TRBV9 and TRBJ2-1; the D gene is possibly TRBD1 (5 bases). Per the germline V gene, CDR1 is SGDLS and CDR2 is YYNGEE. Trimming removed 0 bases from V and 0 bases from J, with 7 bases in between. The CDR3 is 15 amino acids. CDR3 loop: CASSVGQNSYNEQFF. For the CDR3, the DNA is TGTGCCAGCAGCGTAGGACAGAACTCCTACAATGAGCAGTTCTTC.

This clone is labeled medium-sized. The gene calls are TRBV6-1 and TRBJ1-3; D is perhaps TRBD1 (6 bases). There are 16 residues in the CDR3. The ends were cut back, 0 bases at V and 2 bases at J, with 11 bases in the middle. CDR1 MNHNS and CDR2 SASEGT come from the germline V gene. CDR3: CASSEAMGQTGNTIYF. Written as DNA, the CDR3 is TGTGCCAGCAGTGAAGCAATGGGACAAACTGGAAACACCATATATTTT.

This clone was found a few times. The chain uses TRBV7-3 and TRBJ2-5; 9 nucleotides line up with TRBD2. The V and J ends lost 2 bases and 2 bases, in that order; junction bases with no gene match: 6. CDR1 SGHTA and CDR2 FQGTGA come from the germline V gene. The CDR3 totals 16 residues. CDR3 in DNA: TGTGCCAGCAGCTTATCCCCGACTAGCGGACAAGAGACCCAGTACTTC. This codes for CASSLSPTSGQETQYF.

J is TRBJ1-4 and V is TRBV15; 7 nucleotides line up with TRBD1. The CDR3 covers 16 residues. Per the germline V gene, CDR1 is LNHNV and CDR2 is YYDKDF (reference sequence). V lost 0 bases and J lost 0; bases outside the gene matches: 1. For the CDR3, the DNA is TGTGCCACCAGCAGAGAGAGGGGGCCAACTAATGAAAAACTGTTTTTT. Its protein is CATSRERGPTNEKLFF.

This clone showed up just a few times. V usage is TRBV28 and J usage is TRBJ1-1; D is unclear. The ends were cut back, 3 bases at V and 9 bases at J, with 8 bases in the middle. The length of the CDR3 is 11 residues. Germline V gene sequence: CDR1 MDHEN, CDR2 SYDVKM. CDR3 in amino acids: CASSFGLKAFF. The CDR3 coding sequence is TGTGCCAGCAGTTTTGGCTTAAAAGCTTTCTTT.